These 6 T cell receptor beta chains share one sample of origin, sequenced in a study of blood T cell repertoires in COVID-19. The table came from immunoSEQ multiplex PCR; TCRdb's copy has only in-frame clones and leaves some out. The sample lists hundreds of thousands of clones; around 80% were seen once. Sequencing used peripheral blood. The receptors originated from a woman aged 30 to 39 with COVID-19, enrolled during active disease.

This clone was counted only a few times. The gene calls are TRBV19 and TRBJ1-6, with unresolved D. The CDR3 extends over 14 amino acids. Germline CDR1 is LNHDA and CDR2 is SQIVND (reference sequence). V gave up 6 bases and J gave up 0 bases, with 6 bases separating them. CDR3 DNA: TGTGCCAGTAGCGGGAGCTCCTATAATTCACCCCTCCACTTT. This codes for CASSGSSYNSPLHF.

The V gene is TRBV2, the J gene TRBJ1-6; no clear D gene. This CDR3 comprises 14 residues. Trimming shortened V by 2 bases and J by 8 bases, and 10 bases separated the two germline ends. Germline CDR1 SNHLY, CDR2 FYNNEI. The CDR3, as DNA: TGTGCCAGCAGTGAATCTACGGTAGATTCACCCCTCCACTTT. Protein product: CASSESTVDSPLHF. The variable domain in full, with the rest retrieved from reference TRBV2 and TRBJ1-6, is EPEVTQTPSHQVTQMGQEVILRCVPISNHLYFYWYRQILGQKVEFLVSFYNNEISEKSEIFDDQFSVERPDGSNFTLKIRSTKLEDSAMYFCASSESTVDSPLHFGNGTRLTVT.

This chain links TRBV10-3 with TRBJ1-2; D perhaps matches TRBD1 (5 bases). Germline V gene data show CDR1 as ENHRY and CDR2 as SYGVKD. V lost 0 bases and J 4 bases, leaving 9 bases between the germline ends. The CDR3 has 14 amino acids. This CDR3 reads CAISESGGVYGYTF. The CDR3 DNA reads as TGTGCCATCAGTGAGTCGGGAGGGGTCTATGGCTACACCTTC.

This chain uses TRBV5-5 with TRBJ1-1; TRBD1 aligns across 10 bases. V was pared by 4 bases and J by 1 base, with 7 bases of the junction left unmatched. This CDR3 is built from 16 residues. The V gene's germline CDR1 is SGHKS and CDR2 YYEKEE (reference sequence). The CDR3 sequence: CASSGHRDRGNTEAFF. In DNA form, the CDR3 reads TGTGCCAGCAGCGGCCACCGGGACAGGGGGAACACTGAAGCTTTCTTT.

This chain uses TRBV13 with TRBJ2-5; TRBD1 matches at 8 bases. The CDR3 runs to 14 residues. The germline V gene has CDR1 PRHDT and CDR2 FYEKMQ (reference sequence). Trimming cost V 5 bases and J 3 bases; bases outside gene matches: 5. The CDR3 nucleotides read TGTGCCAGCAGCCCGCGGACAGGGAAAGAGACCCAGTACTTC. Its translation is CASSPRTGKETQYF.

The CDR3 here is CASSFGQGIGYTF. For the CDR3, the DNA is TGTGCCAGCAGTTTCGGGCAGGGGATAGGCTACACCTTC. The rearrangement uses TRBV12-3 or TRBV12-4 and TRBJ1-2; tentative D call: TRBD1 (6 bases). The CDR3 is 13 amino acids. With 3 bases removed from V and 8 bases from J, the gap between germline ends came to 13 bases.